Listed below are T cell receptor beta chains from one sample, sequenced in a study of STAT5B mutations in CD4+ large granular lymphocyte leukemia. Measured with immunoSEQ multiplex PCR; TCRdb has only the in-frame clones, and not every one. Counted here are about 36,000 clones, about 80% occurring once; the ten biggest clones make up less than 0.6%. Source material: CD4+ T cells from blood buffy coats. The receptors were sampled from a human donor in good health. CDR3s include the opening cysteine and the closing phenylalanine or tryptophan. A D gene is named only where the DNA matches it firmly. Part of the rows lack a size; the others show once, few, many or a class for expanded clones.

clone_size	j_call	d_call	cdr3_length	v_call	cdr3_aa	cdr3_nt
NA	TRBJ1-6	NA	16	TRBV18	CASSPGAPSYNSPLHF	TGTGCCAGCTCACCCGGGGCCCCATCCTATAATTCACCCCTCCACTTT
NA	TRBJ2-7	NA	13	TRBV18	CASSRVRDYEQYF	TGTGCCAGCTCACGGGTTCGGGACTACGAGCAGTACTTC
NA	TRBJ2-7	NA	17	TRBV9	CASSVGASSSSSYEQYF	TGTGCCAGCAGCGTAGGGGCGAGCTCTTCAAGCTCCTACGAGCAGTACTTC
NA	TRBJ2-7	NA	18	TRBV1	CTSSQDLICGDGGHEQYF	TGCACCAGCAGCCAAGATCTAATCTGCGGGGATGGGGGACACGAGCAGTACTTC
once	TRBJ2-3	NA	13	TRBV2	CASSELLVDTQYF	TGTGCCAGCAGTGAATTACTAGTTGATACGCAGTATTTT
NA	TRBJ2-6	NA	14	TRBV9	CASSPQTGANVLTF	TGTGCCAGCAGCCCCCAGACTGGGGCCAACGTCCTGACTTTC
NA	TRBJ2-3	NA	14	TRBV6-1	CASRLDTSTDTQYF	TGTGCCAGCAGATTAGACACGAGCACAGATACGCAGTATTTT
few	TRBJ1-1	NA	16	TRBV10-3	CAIRWGGGFGDTEAFF	TGTGCCATCAGGTGGGGTGGGGGTTTTGGGGACACTGAAGCTTTCTTT
few	TRBJ2-1	TRBD2	16	TRBV4-1	CASSQASGRPYNEQFF	TGCGCCAGCAGCCAAGCTAGCGGGAGGCCATACAATGAGCAGTTCTTC
NA	TRBJ2-2	NA	19	TRBV11-3	CASSPRGGWGGKDTGELFF	TGTGCCAGCAGCCCACGCGGCGGGTGGGGCGGGAAGGACACCGGGGAGCTGTTTTTT
NA	TRBJ1-3	NA	13	TRBV7-9	CASSLTNGNTIYF	TGTGCCAGCAGCTTGACGAACGGAAACACCATATATTTT
NA	TRBJ2-5	NA	15	TRBV19	CASSTRQGYGETQYF	TGTGCCAGTAGTACCCGCCAGGGGTACGGAGAGACCCAGTACTTC
NA	TRBJ2-3	NA	15	TRBV19	CASSIFGASTDTQYF	TGTGCCAGTAGTATCTTCGGAGCTAGCACAGATACGCAGTATTTT
NA	TRBJ1-5	NA	16	TRBV18	CASSPAAGASNQPQHF	TGTGCCAGCTCACCAGCGGCAGGGGCCAGCAATCAGCCCCAGCATTTT
medium-sized	TRBJ2-1	TRBD2	16	TRBV4-1	CASSQQLAGGINEQFF	TGCGCCAGCAGCCAACAACTAGCGGGAGGTATCAATGAGCAGTTCTTC
few	TRBJ2-1	TRBD2	15	TRBV9	CASSVGGRANNEQFF	TGTGCCAGCAGCGTAGGCGGGAGGGCCAATAATGAGCAGTTCTTC
NA	TRBJ2-6	TRBD2	18	TRBV14	CASRFGSGIPTGANVLTF	TGTGCCAGCCGGTTCGGTAGCGGGATTCCCACTGGGGCCAACGTCCTGACTTTC
NA	TRBJ2-7	TRBD2	15	TRBV6-6	CASRLTTSGRYEQYF	TGTGCCAGCAGGTTAACGACTAGCGGGAGGTACGAGCAGTACTTC
NA	TRBJ2-1	NA	13	TRBV19	CASRMDSHNEQFF	TGTGCCAGCCGTATGGACAGCCACAATGAGCAGTTCTTC
NA	TRBJ2-4	NA	15	TRBV28	CASSLQGLAKNIQYF	TGTGCCAGCAGTTTGCAGGGATTAGCCAAAAACATTCAGTACTTC
NA	TRBJ2-1	TRBD2	16	TRBV5-4	CASSPGLASLGNEQFF	TGTGCCAGCAGCCCGGGACTAGCGTCTTTGGGCAATGAGCAGTTCTTC
NA	TRBJ2-6	NA	17	TRBV9	CASSVSGASSGANVLTF	TGTGCCAGCAGCGTGTCGGGGGCGAGCTCTGGGGCCAACGTCCTGACTTTC
NA	TRBJ2-3	TRBD2	14	TRBV6-1	CASSGSGGPDTQYF	TGTGCCAGCAGTGGTAGCGGGGGGCCAGATACGCAGTATTTT
NA	TRBJ2-7	NA	15	TRBV27	CASSLFTGRPYEQYF	TGTGCCAGCAGTTTGTTCACAGGAAGACCCTACGAGCAGTACTTC
NA	TRBJ2-7	NA	14	TRBV7-2	CASSLPLSAAEQYF	TGTGCCAGCAGCTTACCCCTCTCTGCGGCTGAGCAGTACTTC
NA	TRBJ2-1	TRBD2	15	TRBV18	CASSATSGMPNEQFF	TGTGCCAGCTCAGCAACTAGCGGGATGCCCAATGAGCAGTTCTTC
NA	TRBJ2-3	NA	12	TRBV29-1	CSVGLGTDTQYF	TGCAGCGTGGGACTTGGAACAGATACGCAGTATTTT
NA	TRBJ2-2	TRBD1	15	TRBV6-5	CASSYQGQGVGELFF	TGTGCCAGCAGTTACCAGGGACAGGGAGTCGGGGAGCTGTTTTTT